The TCR beta chain described here comes from a study of blood T cell repertoires in COVID-19. Background on the study: Whether acute or convalescent, the COVID-19 samples came from the United States, Italy and Spain.

Per the germline V gene, CDR1 is SGHKS and CDR2 is YYEKEE (reference sequence). CDR3 length: 16 residues. The assay was immunoSEQ multiplex PCR, and TCRdb's table has in-frame clones only and misses some. The sample yields 150,000 to 200,000 clones, around 86% seen once. In regard to this clone: The junction departs from germline at one end; a sequencing error may be responsible.

This sequence joins TRBV5-5 and TRBJ2-2, with a possible D match to TRBD1 (6 bases). The sequence was obtained from a man in his late teens or twenties with acute or convalescent COVID-19. Source material: peripheral blood. The CDR3 is CASRLGAGQGTGELFF. CDR3 sequence (DNA): TGTGCCAGCAGGTTGGGGGCAGGGCAGGGCACCGGGGAGCTGTTTTTT.